These 32 T cell receptor beta chains came from one sample sequenced in a study of blood T cell repertoires in COVID-19 (dated by TCRdb to 2018 to 2020). Library preparation used the immunoSEQ multiplex PCR assay. Entries here come from immuneACCESS through TCRdb and include only in-frame sequences with V and J called. Some clones fail to appear in such tables; in the studies checked, an unresolved V gene covers under half of the shortfall, and the cause of the remainder is unknown. Here the sample has more than 120,000 clones; roughly 89% occur a single time. The top ten clones comprise less than 10% of the sample. Sequenced input: peripheral blood. The receptor set was obtained from a woman in her fifties or sixties with active or convalescent COVID-19.

This chain links TRBV5-8 with TRBJ2-5; tentatively, D is TRBD1 (5 bases). Between the trimmed V and J ends, which lost 0 bases and 2 bases, there was a span of 11 bases. CDR3 size: 15 residues. In germline, CDR1 is SGHTS, CDR2 YDEGEE. Here the CDR3 DNA reads TGTGCCAGCAGCTTGGTAGGGGCGGCGCAAGAGACCCAGTACTTC. The encoded protein is CASSLVGAAQETQYF.

This chain joins TRBV7-9 and TRBJ1-1, with 8 bases matching TRBD1. Germline V gives CDR1 SEHNR, CDR2 FQNEAQ (reference sequence). CDR3 size: 14 residues. The ends lost 5 bases at V and 5 bases at J; junction bases unmatched: 7. CDR3 DNA: TGTGCCAGCAGCCATACACAGGGGGGGACTGAAGCTTTCTTT. Protein sequence: CASSHTQGGTEAFF.

This rearrangement joins TRBV19 to TRBJ1-1; 7 nucleotides line up with TRBD1. With V trimmed by 7 bases and J by 11 bases, 13 bases remained unmatched. The germline gives CDR1 LNHDA, CDR2 SQIVND (reference sequence). The length of the CDR3 is 13 residues. CDR3 sequence: CASTPRGRTVAFF. The CDR3 DNA is TGTGCCAGTACCCCTAGGGGGCGTACGGTCGCTTTCTTT.

This chain joins TRBV19 and TRBJ2-3; TRBD2 matches at 8 bases. V lost 1 base, J lost 3 bases, and 6 bases stayed unmatched. The CDR3 extends over 16 amino acids. The germline CDR1 and CDR2 sequences are LNHDA and SQIVND (reference sequence). CDR3 protein: CASSIGAIAGTDTQYF. The CDR3, as DNA: TGTGCCAGTAGTATAGGGGCCATAGCGGGGACAGATACGCAGTATTTT.

This clone has a handful of counts. The genes are TRBV27 and TRBJ1-5, with 7 bases identical to TRBD1. The germline CDR1 and CDR2 sequences are MNHEY and SMNVEV (reference sequence). V lost 6 bases, J lost 2 bases, and 7 bases stayed unmatched. The CDR3 consists of 15 residues. The CDR3 coding sequence is TGTGCCAGCAGGGTACGAGGACAGGGCAATCAGCCCCAGCATTTT. This encodes CASRVRGQGNQPQHF.

CDR3 amino acids: CASSFRHAGFDNSPLHF. The CDR3 DNA reads TGTGCCAGCAGCTTTCGACATGCGGGGTTCGATAATTCACCCCTCCACTTT. The chain combines TRBV7-2 with TRBJ1-6, with D hard to call. The CDR3 is 17 residues long. Germline V lookup: CDR1 SGHTA, CDR2 FQGNSA. Deletions cut 3 bases from V and 5 bases from J, with 17 bases between.

The table lists this clone with a count of one. The chain combines TRBV4-1 with TRBJ1-2; D call uncertain. V lost 0 bases and J 8 bases, leaving 13 bases between the germline ends. The length of the CDR3 is 14 residues. Germline CDR1 is MGHRA and CDR2 is YSYEKL. CDR3 in amino acids: CASSQDVVLMGYTF. In DNA form, the CDR3 reads TGCGCCAGCAGCCAAGATGTAGTCTTGATGGGCTACACCTTC.

The chain recombines TRBV9 with TRBJ1-1; D perhaps matches TRBD1 (5 bases). The CDR3 sequence is 14 residues long. Per the germline V gene, CDR1 is SGDLS and CDR2 is YYNGEE. V was trimmed by 3 bases and J by 7 bases, leaving 16 bases between them. As DNA, the CDR3 is TGTGCCAGCAGCGCCTCAGGGAATGCGCTTGAAGCTTTCTTT. Protein product: CASSASGNALEAFF.

The chain combines TRBV20-1 with TRBJ2-5, with TRBD2 identical over 14 bases. This CDR3 comprises 18 residues. Germline V gene data show CDR1 as DFQATT and CDR2 as SNEGSKA (reference sequence). J gave up 2 bases and V 3 bases, and 11 bases lay outside the gene matches. CDR3 in amino acids: CSASGRTSGRLSQETQYF. In nucleotides, the CDR3 is TGCAGTGCTAGTGGTCGGACTAGCGGGAGGTTGTCGCAAGAGACCCAGTACTTC.

V gene TRBV19 combines with J gene TRBJ2-3, with TRBD1 matching over 10 bases. V lost 5 bases, J lost 2 bases, and 22 bases stayed unmatched. This CDR3 has 21 amino acids. CDR1 is LNHDA and CDR2 is SQIVND in the germline V gene (reference sequence). CDR3 coding DNA: TGTGCCAGTAGTTCGCGAGGGGGACAGGGGCGCCTGGCTCCGAACACAGATACGCAGTATTTT. This gives the protein CASSSRGGQGRLAPNTDTQYF.

This chain uses TRBV4-1 with TRBJ1-1; possibly TRBD1 for D (6 bases). There are 15 residues in the CDR3. Between the trimmed V and J ends, which lost 3 bases and 4 bases, there was a span of 15 bases. The V gene's germline CDR1 is MGHRA and CDR2 YSYEKL. CDR3 region: CASSHHQGRGTEAFF. DNA of the CDR3: TGCGCCAGCAGCCACCATCAGGGGAGAGGCACTGAAGCTTTCTTT.

The chain couples TRBV5-8 to TRBJ2-2, with TRBD2 identical over 11 bases. V shed 4 bases, J shed 6 bases, and the junction held 11 bases outside the gene matches. Germline V gives CDR1 SGHTS, CDR2 YDEGEE. The CDR3 is 17 amino acids. This CDR3 reads CASSRITSGSYAGELFF. CDR3 DNA: TGTGCCAGCAGCCGAATTACTAGCGGGAGTTATGCCGGGGAGCTGTTTTTT.

The genes are TRBV11-2 and TRBJ2-1, with 8 bases lining up with TRBD2. This CDR3 has 17 amino acids. Germline trimming cut 7 bases from V and 9 bases from J; bases unmatched to any gene: 20. The germline CDR1 and CDR2 sequences are SGHAT and FQNNGV. The CDR3 reads CASTANIPGLVSFEQFF. CDR3 DNA: TGTGCCAGCACTGCTAATATCCCGGGACTAGTCTCGTTTGAGCAGTTCTTC.

The J gene is TRBJ2-1, the V gene TRBV9, with D unclear. Germline V gene sequence: CDR1 SGDLS, CDR2 YYNGEE. The CDR3 extends over 12 amino acids. With 3 bases removed from V and 9 bases from J, the gap between germline ends came to 10 bases. CDR3 sequence reads: CASSAKRPEQFF. The CDR3, as DNA: TGTGCCAGCAGCGCGAAGCGTCCTGAGCAGTTCTTC.

This clone has only a few counts. The chain combines TRBV11-3 with TRBJ2-7; D not certain. This CDR3 is built from 13 residues. The germline V gene has CDR1 SGHNT and CDR2 YENEEA. V was trimmed by 2 bases and J by 2 bases, leaving 7 bases between them. For the CDR3, the DNA is TGTGCCAGCAGCTTATACAGTACCTACGAGCAGTACTTC. Protein sequence: CASSLYSTYEQYF.

This chain links TRBV5-6 with TRBJ1-2; 9 bases fit TRBD1. Germline loops: CDR1 SGHDT, CDR2 YYEEEE. The CDR3 contains 16 residues. The V segment lost 4 bases and the J segment 7 bases; nucleotides outside the gene matches: 14. In DNA, the CDR3 is TGTGCCAGCAGCGTGGGCCCACAGGGGGCGGCTGGTGGCTACACCTTC. This gives the protein CASSVGPQGAAGGYTF. Filled out from reference TRBV5-6 and TRBJ1-2, the complete variable domain reads DAGVTQSPTHLIKTRGQQVTLRCSPKSGHDTVSWYQQALGQGPQFIFQYYEEEERQRGNFPDRFSGHQFPNYSSELNVNALLLGDSALYLCASSVGPQGAAGGYTFGSGTRLTVV.

The chain couples TRBV12-1 to TRBJ2-2; the DNA was not compared with TRBD2, the D call given in the table. TRBV12-1 is noted as a pseudogene. This CDR3 has 20 amino acids. CDR3 protein: CASSRYRTVGPGGNTGELFF. The CDR3 nucleotides read TGTGCCAGCAGCCGCTACCGGACAGTGGGGCCGGGGGGAAACACCGGGGAGCTGTTTTTT.

This chain uses TRBV2 with TRBJ2-7; 7 bases match TRBD2. There are 15 residues in the CDR3. Germline trimming cut 6 bases from V and 3 bases from J; bases unmatched to any gene: 11. Germline V gene sequence: CDR1 SNHLY, CDR2 FYNNEI. The CDR3 sequence: CASSGRGTFYYEQYF. The CDR3 DNA follows: TGTGCCAGCAGCGGGCGGGGGACGTTCTACTACGAGCAGTACTTC. Based on the CDR3 plus reference TRBV2 and TRBJ2-7, the full variable domain is EPEVTQTPSHQVTQMGQEVILRCVPISNHLYFYWYRQILGQKVEFLVSFYNNEISEKSEIFDDQFSVERPDGSNFTLKIRSTKLEDSAMYFCASSGRGTFYYEQYFGPGTRLTVT.

The chain is built from TRBV7-3 and TRBJ2-3; 9 bases align to TRBD2. Trimming removed 3 bases from V and 7 bases from J; junction bases left unmatched: 8. CDR3 length equals 15 residues. Germline-derived CDR1 and CDR2 are SGHTA and FQGTGA. CDR3 loop: CASSFMAGGRYTQYF. The DNA of the CDR3 is TGTGCCAGCAGCTTTATGGCGGGGGGGCGATATACGCAGTATTTT.

V gene TRBV6-5 combines with J gene TRBJ1-1, with no clear D. V was trimmed by 2 bases and J by 4 bases, leaving 8 bases between them. Germline loops: CDR1 MNHEY, CDR2 SVGAGI. This CDR3 is 13 amino acids long. The CDR3 nucleotides read TGTGCCAGCAGTTACGGGCAGGTCACTGAAGCTTTCTTT. Translated, it gives CASSYGQVTEAFF.

This clone occurred a few times. The chain carries TRBV2 and TRBJ1-6; possibly TRBD1 for D (5 bases). Trimming removed 6 bases from V and 7 bases from J, with 10 bases in between. The CDR3 is 13 residues long. Per germline, CDR1 SNHLY and CDR2 FYNNEI. CDR3 loop: CASRQGTNSPLHF. The DNA for the CDR3 is TGTGCCAGCAGGCAGGGTACGAATTCACCCCTCCACTTT.

The V call is TRBV9, the J call TRBJ1-3; D unresolved. This CDR3 is 13 amino acids long. Trimming removed 4 bases at V and 4 bases at J, with 9 bases between. CDR1 and CDR2 from the germline V gene are SGDLS and YYNGEE. The DNA for the CDR3 is TGTGCCAGCAGCTCCCACACGGGAAACACCATATATTTT. Its translation: CASSSHTGNTIYF.

In this sample, this clone turned up once. CDR3 bases: TGTGCCAGCAGCTTAAACCAGGGGGCTGTCACTGAAGCTTTCTTT. Protein: CASSLNQGAVTEAFF. This chain links TRBV7-9 with TRBJ1-1; 8 bases agree with TRBD1. Germline CDR1 is SEHNR and CDR2 is FQNEAQ (reference sequence). The CDR3 sequence is 15 residues long. V lost 2 bases and J lost 4; bases outside the gene matches: 6.

V usage is TRBV5-1 and J usage is TRBJ2-1; maybe TRBD1 (7 bases). Germline lookup yields CDR1 SGHRS and CDR2 YFSETQ. V shed 1 base and J shed 6 bases, with 29 bases lying between them. The CDR3 runs to 20 residues. The CDR3 DNA reads as TGCGCCAGCAGCTTGACCATCGTTATACTGCGGGACAGAAACTTCAATGAGCAGTTCTTC. Translated, it gives CASSLTIVILRDRNFNEQFF.

The chain recombines TRBV15 with TRBJ1-4; D not resolved. The germline gives CDR1 LNHNV, CDR2 YYDKDF (reference sequence). This CDR3 comprises 15 residues. V was clipped by 0 bases and J by 10 bases, with 15 bases between them. The CDR3 sequence: CATSRDRQVEGKLFF. Written as DNA, the CDR3 is TGTGCCACCAGCAGAGATCGTCAGGTCGAGGGAAAACTGTTTTTT.

This chain connects TRBV4-1 to TRBJ2-1; D gene ambiguous. Trimming removed 3 bases from V and 1 base from J, with 13 bases in between. The CDR3 has 16 residues. CDR1 is MGHRA and CDR2 is YSYEKL in the germline V gene. The CDR3 DNA reads as TGCGCCAGCAGCCACCCCCTAGTGAAGTCCTACAATGAGCAGTTCTTC. Its translation is CASSHPLVKSYNEQFF.

The CDR3 is CASSLNRAFSEQYF. In DNA, the CDR3 is TGTGCCAGCAGCTTAAACAGAGCCTTTTCCGAGCAGTACTTC. This chain uses TRBV7-8 with TRBJ2-7; D is uncertain. Germline CDR1 SGHVS, CDR2 FQNEAQ. This CDR3 contains 14 residues. The V and J ends lost 2 bases and 6 bases respectively, with 14 bases between them.

The chain recombines TRBV29-1 with TRBJ2-3; 8 bases match TRBD2. CDR3 length: 14 amino acids. CDR1 and CDR2 from the germline V gene are SQVTM and ANQGSEA. V shed 4 bases and J 5 bases; nucleotides not matched to a gene: 8. The DNA of the CDR3 is TGCAGCGTTGTCGTAGCGGGGAGGAGAGATACGCAGTATTTT. Protein sequence: CSVVVAGRRDTQYF.

This chain joins TRBV10-1 and TRBJ2-5; 7 nucleotides agree with TRBD1. V lost 10 bases and J lost 0; bases outside the gene matches: 8. Germline lookup yields CDR1 WNHNN and CDR2 SYGVQD (reference sequence). The CDR3 is 14 amino acids. CDR3 in DNA: TGCGCCACCCTAGGGGACAGACACCAAGAGACCCAGTACTTC. Translated, it gives CATLGDRHQETQYF.

Concerning this clone itself: The identical CDR3 is also encoded by other nucleotide sequences in the sample. This chain connects TRBV5-1 to TRBJ2-1, with TRBD2 matching over 11 bases. The CDR3 covers 15 residues. Unmatched junction bases numbered 4, after V lost 4 bases and J lost 4 bases. Per the germline V gene, CDR1 is SGHRS and CDR2 is YFSETQ. In DNA form, the CDR3 reads TGCGCCAGCAGCCCCGGGACTAGCGGATACAATGAGCAGTTCTTC. Translation: CASSPGTSGYNEQFF. The variable domain in full, completed from reference TRBV5-1 and TRBJ2-1, reads KAGVTQTPRYLIKTRGQQVTLSCSPISGHRSVSWYQQTPGQGLQFLFEYFSETQRNKGNFPGRFSGRQFSNSRSEMNVSTLELGDSALYLCASSPGTSGYNEQFFGPGTRLTVL.

The gene calls are TRBV21-1 and TRBJ2-7; the table's D call TRBD1 went unverified against the DNA. TRBV21-1 is a pseudogene segment. The CDR3 consists of 14 residues. The CDR3: CASSKGRGYYEQYF. The CDR3, as DNA: TGTGCCAGCAGCAAAGGTAGGGGGTACTACGAGCAGTACTTC.

In this sample, this clone turned up once. DNA of the CDR3: TGTGCCAGCTCACCACCGTCATCCCAGGGGGCAGGGAACACTGAAGCTTTCTTT. It translates to CASSPPSSQGAGNTEAFF. V usage is TRBV18 and J usage is TRBJ1-1; 8 bases fit TRBD1. Germline-derived CDR1 and CDR2 are KGHSH and LQKENI. V was clipped by 0 bases and J by 1 base; unmatched bases: 10. CDR3 size: 18 residues.